This passage covers 17 T cell receptor beta chains from one sample sequenced in a study of siplizumab effects on memory and regulatory T cells. The protocol was immunoSEQ multiplex PCR, while the TCRdb copy is restricted to in-frame clones and leaves out a portion. There are 100,000 to 110,000 clones in the sample; around 92% occur only once, and 0.15% lies in the top ten. The sample was CD4+ T cells sorted from blood. The source is a human donor in good health.

This clone was found once. The CDR3 nucleotides are TGTGCCAGCATGCGAGGAGGGACAGGTGCCTACGAGCAGTACTTC. Amino acids: CASMRGGTGAYEQYF. The rearrangement joins TRBV6-5 to TRBJ2-7; 8 bases fit TRBD1. CDR3 length equals 15 residues. Germline V gene data show CDR1 as MNHEY and CDR2 as SVGAGI. J was trimmed by 2 bases and V by 7 bases; bases with no gene match: 10.

This rearrangement joins TRBV27 to TRBJ2-7; 8 nucleotides agree with TRBD2. The germline CDR1 and CDR2 sequences are MNHEY and SMNVEV (reference sequence). There are 19 residues in the CDR3. V dropped 3 bases and J dropped 6; count of bases not matched to a gene: 22. CDR3 in amino acids: CASSFRFWRGAQTPSEQYF. CDR3 in DNA: TGTGCCAGCAGTTTTCGGTTTTGGCGGGGGGCTCAGACCCCCTCCGAGCAGTACTTC.

The chain uses TRBV18 and TRBJ1-3, with TRBD1 identical over 9 bases. This CDR3 has 17 residues. With 1 base clipped from V and 2 bases from J, the junction kept 6 bases outside the gene matches. Germline V gene lookup returns CDR1 KGHSH and CDR2 LQKENI. The CDR3 region has the DNA TGTGCCAGCTCACCACAAGACACAGGGGGCCCTGGAAACACCATATATTTT. Its protein is CASSPQDTGGPGNTIYF.

The genes are TRBV11-3 and TRBJ2-2; D may be TRBD2 (6 bases). V was trimmed by 0 bases and J by 0 bases, leaving 8 bases between them. In germline, CDR1 is SGHNT, CDR2 YENEEA. The CDR3 covers 16 residues. CDR3 nucleotides: TGTGCCAGCAGCTTAGATGGGGGGTCGAACACCGGGGAGCTGTTTTTT. This sequence encodes CASSLDGGSNTGELFF.

This chain connects TRBV6-1 to TRBJ1-3; D is unclear. Germline CDR1 reads MNHNS; CDR2 reads SASEGT. The V end lost 6 bases, the J end lost 0 bases, and 12 bases lay between the germline ends. The CDR3 consists of 15 residues. CDR3: CASSSTLNSGNTIYF. The CDR3 DNA sequence: TGTGCCAGCAGCTCGACATTAAACTCTGGAAACACCATATATTTT.

The chain employs TRBV11-1 and TRBJ2-2, with TRBD2 identical over 10 bases. Germline values: CDR1 SGHAT, CDR2 FQDESV (reference sequence). Germline trimming cut 1 base from V and 5 bases from J; bases unmatched to any gene: 1. This CDR3 region has 15 residues. The CDR3 DNA is TGTGCCAGCAGCTTAGAGACTAGCGGGACCGGGGAGCTGTTTTTT. It yields the protein CASSLETSGTGELFF.

The V call is TRBV6-6, the J call TRBJ1-1, with D possibly TRBD1 on 6 matching bases. This CDR3 has 15 amino acids. CDR1 MNHNY and CDR2 SVGAGI come from the germline V gene (reference sequence). V was trimmed by 4 bases and J by 6 bases, leaving 18 bases between them. The CDR3 loop is CASSLRGGASPEAFF. DNA of the CDR3: TGTGCCAGCAGTTTAAGGGGGGGCGCTTCTCCTGAAGCTTTCTTT.

This clone was recorded once. The chain combines TRBV9 with TRBJ1-6; D gene unclear. Trimming took 1 base from V and 6 from J, leaving 8 bases between them. CDR3 size: 14 residues. Germline V gene data show CDR1 as SGDLS and CDR2 as YYNGEE. This CDR3 reads CASSVQTFNSPLHF. The CDR3 DNA reads TGTGCCAGCAGCGTACAGACTTTTAATTCACCCCTCCACTTT.

This clone was picked up one time. The rearrangement links TRBV28 to TRBJ1-2; perhaps TRBD1 as D (6 bases). Germline CDR1 and CDR2: MDHEN and SYDVKM. Trimming cost V 2 bases and J 6 bases, with 19 bases left between them. The length of the CDR3 is 16 residues. The CDR3 here is CASSLKGRRGRDGYTF. CDR3 sequence (DNA): TGTGCCAGCAGTTTAAAGGGACGGCGGGGGCGTGATGGCTACACCTTC.

The chain recombines TRBV19 with TRBJ2-2; maybe TRBD1 (7 bases). CDR1 and CDR2 (germline): LNHDA, SQIVND (reference sequence). The CDR3 is 18 amino acids. V lost 7 bases and J 10 bases, leaving 31 bases between the germline ends. CDR3 region: CASMGTAHSPGESKELFF. CDR3 coding DNA: TGTGCCAGTATGGGGACAGCCCACTCTCCGGGAGAATCCAAGGAGCTGTTTTTT.

This clone was observed a single time. The rearrangement uses TRBV28 and TRBJ1-4; D might be TRBD1 (6 bases). The CDR3 covers 15 residues. Between the trimmed V and J ends, which lost 6 bases and 8 bases, there was a span of 19 bases. Germline lookup yields CDR1 MDHEN and CDR2 SYDVKM. CDR3 bases: TGTGCCAGCAGCCCAGGGTCAGCAGGGGAGGAAAAACTGTTTTTT. Translation: CASSPGSAGEEKLFF.

The chain carries TRBV19 and TRBJ1-2, with D unclear. Germline-derived CDR1 and CDR2 are LNHDA and SQIVND (reference sequence). The CDR3 is 12 residues long. V lost 5 bases, J lost 5 bases, and 9 bases lay in between. CDR3 coding DNA: TGTGCCAGTAGTTTCCAAAAGTATGGCTACACCTTC. Translation gives CASSFQKYGYTF.

The gene calls are TRBV6-5 and TRBJ1-6; no clear D gene. Germline-derived CDR1 and CDR2 are MNHEY and SVGAGI. The CDR3 consists of 13 residues. V lost 6 bases and J 10 bases, leaving 13 bases between the germline ends. The CDR3 loop reads CASSGQVGSPLHF. The DNA of the CDR3 is TGTGCCAGCAGCGGGCAGGTCGGGTCACCCCTCCACTTT.

This rearrangement joins TRBV2 to TRBJ2-7; maybe TRBD1 (6 bases). V lost 6 bases and J 2 bases, leaving 14 bases between the germline ends. The CDR3 contains 14 residues. Per the germline V gene, CDR1 is SNHLY and CDR2 is FYNNEI. The CDR3 bases are TGTGCCAGCAGGAGGGGGACACATACCTACGAGCAGTACTTC. This gives the protein CASRRGTHTYEQYF.

Here the CDR3 DNA reads TGCGCCAGCAGCATCTCCGGGACTAGCTCCTACGAGCAGTACTTC. Encoded protein: CASSISGTSSYEQYF. This chain connects TRBV5-1 to TRBJ2-7; 8 bases agree with TRBD2. Germline-derived CDR1 and CDR2 are SGHRS and YFSETQ. The CDR3 spans 15 residues. With 4 bases clipped from V and 0 bases from J, the junction kept 6 bases outside the gene matches.

In DNA, the CDR3 is TGTGCGGGAGCGCGGGCAGATACGCAGTATTTT. Its protein is CAGARADTQYF. The chain has TRBV11-2 and TRBJ2-3; D perhaps matches TRBD2 (5 bases). Looked up from germline, CDR1 is SGHAT and CDR2 is FQNNGV. The CDR3 contains 11 residues.

The J gene is TRBJ2-7, the V gene TRBV6-5, with D possibly being TRBD1 or TRBD2 (5 bases each). V was clipped by 7 bases and J by 2 bases, with 12 bases between them. The CDR3 covers 13 residues. Germline V lookup: CDR1 MNHEY, CDR2 SVGAGI. In nucleotides, the CDR3 is TGTGCCAGCACCCCCGGGGCCCCCTACGAGCAGTACTTC. Encoded protein: CASTPGAPYEQYF.